The rows below give T cell receptor beta chains drawn from one sample of a study of CD8+CD57+ T cells in acquired aplastic anemia. TCRdb recomputed calls from the reads with MiXCR, one row per CDR3 protein. The sample has 55,000 to 80,000 distinct CDR3 sequences, around 50% seen once. Material for sequencing was sorted CD4+, CD8+, or CD8+CD57+ T cells (not recorded which) from PBMCs. These receptors originate from a human donor in good health, serving as a control. The CDR3 runs from the conserved cysteine through the conserved F or W. D genes are given only for firm matches. Clone size appears in some rows only: once, few, many, or a class for an expanded clone.

clone size	D gene	J gene	V gene	CDR3 DNA	CDR3 protein
.	.	TRBJ1-6	TRBV5-4	TGTGCCAGCAGCTTCAGGGCAGAGGATAATTCACCCCTCCACTTT	CASSFRAEDNSPLHF
.	.	TRBJ1-2	TRBV9	TGTGCCAGCAGCGTAGTGACAGGTGACTATGGCTACACCTTC	CASSVVTGDYGYTF
.	.	TRBJ1-1	TRBV7-2	TGTGCCAGCAGCGACAGGACGGGCACTGAAGCTTTCTTT	CASSDRTGTEAFF
many	.	TRBJ2-1	TRBV4-2	TGTGCCAGCAGCCAAGATCTAGGTGGGTCCTACAATGAGCAGTTCTTC	CASSQDLGGSYNEQFF
.	TRBD2	TRBJ2-7	TRBV25-1	TGTGCCAGCAGTGCGCCGGGGACTAGCGGATACTACGAGCAGTACTTC	CASSAPGTSGYYEQYF
.	TRBD1	TRBJ2-1	TRBV7-3	TGTGCCAGCAGCTCAGGGGGCTACAATGAGCAGTTCTTC	CASSSGGYNEQFF
.	TRBD1	TRBJ2-7	TRBV19	TGTGCCAGTAGTGTGCAGGGGGCGCGGGAGCAGTACTTC	CASSVQGAREQYF
.	.	TRBJ2-7	TRBV24-1	TGTGCCACCTACCCGGAGGGCTCCTACGAGCAGTACTTC	CATYPEGSYEQYF
once	.	TRBJ1-1	TRBV7-9	TGTGCCAGCAGCTTAGGGGGGGCCACTGAAGCTTTCTTT	CASSLGGATEAFF
many	.	TRBJ1-1	TRBV7-6	TGTGCCAGCAGCTTAGACATAGGAAACACTGAAGCTTTCTTT	CASSLDIGNTEAFF
many	.	TRBJ1-1	TRBV20-1	TGCAGTGCGAGAAGAGGGGGTGCGGTGAACACTGAAGCTTTCTTT	CSARRGGAVNTEAFF
.	TRBD1	TRBJ1-1	TRBV19	TGTGCCAGTAGAATACAGGGGTTGGGCACTGAAGCTTTCTTT	CASRIQGLGTEAFF
.	TRBD1	TRBJ1-5	TRBV20-1	TGCAGTGCCATGCGGACAGGGCCTTATAGCAATCAGCCCCAGCATTTT	CSAMRTGPYSNQPQHF
many	TRBD1	TRBJ2-2	TRBV5-1	TGCGCCAGCAGCTCCCGGCGGACAGGGGGCAACACCGGGGAGCTGTTTTTT	CASSSRRTGGNTGELFF
.	.	TRBJ2-7	TRBV7-8	TGTGCCAGCAGCTATCCCCAGGGAGCCCACGAGCAGTACTTC	CASSYPQGAHEQYF
.	.	TRBJ2-1	TRBV10-3	TGTGCCACCACGTCCTCAGAGAGCTCCTACAATGAGCAGTTCTTC	CATTSSESSYNEQFF
.	TRBD1	TRBJ2-1	TRBV6-2/TRBV6-3	TGTGCCAGCAGATCACCGGGACAGGGAATCCACAATGAGCAGTTCTTC	CASRSPGQGIHNEQFF
many	TRBD2	TRBJ2-7	TRBV7-9	TGTGCCAGCACAAACGGCGGGGGGGCCTACGAGCAGTACTTC	CASTNGGGAYEQYF
many	.	TRBJ1-1	TRBV4-1	TGCGCCAGCAGCCAAGTCTGGGCCATGAACACTGAAGCTTTCTTT	CASSQVWAMNTEAFF
.	TRBD1	TRBJ2-7	TRBV20-1	TGCAGTGCTAGCTTCGGGACAGAACCTCCCGAGCAGTACTTC	CSASFGTEPPEQYF
many	.	TRBJ2-7	TRBV12-3/TRBV12-4	TGTGCCAGCAGTTTTACAGGGTCCGAGCAGTACTTC	CASSFTGSEQYF
many	TRBD2	TRBJ2-1	TRBV9	TGTGCCAGCAGCCCCCGGACTAGCGGGTCCTACAATGAGCAGTTCTTC	CASSPRTSGSYNEQFF
.	.	TRBJ2-1	TRBV7-8	TGTGCCAGCAGCTTATGGCAGGGGAATGAGCAGTTCTTC	CASSLWQGNEQFF
.	TRBD1	TRBJ1-1	TRBV6-1	TGTGCCAGCAGCGTGTTTGACAGGGTCAACACTGAAGCTTTCTTT	CASSVFDRVNTEAFF
.	.	TRBJ1-6	TRBV9	TGTGCCAGCAGAGGTCTGCAGGGGAATTCACCCCTCCACTTT	CASRGLQGNSPLHF
many	.	TRBJ2-7	TRBV4-1	TGCGCCAGCAGCCATGGGCCGCGGGACGAGCAGTACTTC	CASSHGPRDEQYF
.	TRBD2	TRBJ2-5	TRBV9	TGTGCCAGCAGCGCGGGGACTAGCGGGATAGCCGGAGAGACCCAGTACTTC	CASSAGTSGIAGETQYF
few	.	TRBJ1-2	TRBV19	TGTGCCAGTAGTATCGGGACACTCTATGGCTACACCTTC	CASSIGTLYGYTF
.	.	TRBJ2-7	TRBV15	TGTGCCACCAGCAGAGCCCGGACAGCATACGAGCAGTACTTC	CATSRARTAYEQYF
.	TRBD1	TRBJ2-7	TRBV15	TGTGCCACCTCCCTATTCGACAGGGCCTACGAGCAGTACTTC	CATSLFDRAYEQYF
once	.	TRBJ2-7	TRBV2	TGTGCCAGCACGGGGCAGGGTACCTACGAGCAGTACTTC	CASTGQGTYEQYF
.	.	TRBJ1-1	TRBV30	TGTGCCTGGAGTGTAGGAATGGACCCCCAGTTT	CAWSVGMDPQF
many	.	TRBJ2-3	TRBV9	TGTGCCAGCAGCGTAGAGACAGATACGCAGTATTTT	CASSVETDTQYF
.	.	TRBJ2-6	TRBV25-1	TGTGCCAGCAGTGAATACCACTCCTCTGGGGCCAACGTCCTGACTTTC	CASSEYHSSGANVLTF
.	.	TRBJ1-1	TRBV19	TGTGCCAGTAGTATGGCTGGACTTTTGAACACTGAAGCTTTCTTT	CASSMAGLLNTEAFF
.	TRBD1	TRBJ2-5	TRBV10-2	TGCGCCAGCATGCGGACAGGGGGCGTAGAGACCCAGTACTTC	CASMRTGGVETQYF
.	.	TRBJ2-7	TRBV19	TGTGCCAGTACCACGACGGGTAGCTCCTACGAGCAGTACTTC	CASTTTGSSYEQYF
.	.	TRBJ1-2	TRBV5-1	TGCGCCAGCAGCCAAGGGGATGGCTACACCTTC	CASSQGDGYTF
many	.	TRBJ1-3	TRBV27	TGTGCCAGCAGTTACAAGGGCCCCACGGGCACCATATATTTT	CASSYKGPTGTIYF